These 29 T cell receptor beta chains originate from one sample sequenced in a study of blood T cell repertoires in COVID-19. TCRdb's copy holds only in-frame clones and misses some; the assay was immunoSEQ multiplex PCR. The repertoire holds about 120,000 clones, with about 88% as singletons. Sequencing was carried out using peripheral blood. Receptors originate from a woman aged 70-85 years who had recovered from COVID-19.

The chain combines TRBV5-4 with TRBJ2-1; 12 nucleotides align to TRBD2. CDR3 length: 15 amino acids. Trimming took 0 bases from V and 6 from J; bases not matched to a gene: 1. Per the germline V gene, CDR1 is SGHNT and CDR2 is YYREEE (reference sequence). The CDR3 DNA is TGTGCCAGCAGCTTGGGACTAGCGGGAGCCAATGAGCAGTTCTTC. Translating gives CASSLGLAGANEQFF.

The chain combines TRBV27 with TRBJ2-1; possible D gene TRBD1, 5 bases. The CDR3 consists of 14 residues. In germline, CDR1 is MNHEY, CDR2 SMNVEV (reference sequence). Here the CDR3 DNA reads TGTGCTATAAGGGCAGGGTTCGTGGCGAATGAGCAGTTCTTC. It translates to CAIRAGFVANEQFF.

The rearrangement joins TRBV9 to TRBJ2-3; D might be TRBD2 (6 bases). Trimming shortened V by 4 bases and J by 1 base, and 19 bases separated the two germline ends. Germline CDR1 and CDR2: SGDLS and YYNGEE. CDR3 length: 17 amino acids. The CDR3 DNA reads as TGTGCCAGCAGCCAACTGTATGGCGGCGGGGGCACAGATACGCAGTATTTT. It specifies CASSQLYGGGGTDTQYF.

V gene TRBV7-2 combines with J gene TRBJ2-1, with D maybe TRBD2 (6 bases). CDR3 length equals 14 residues. Germline V gives CDR1 SGHTA, CDR2 FQGNSA. V lost 5 bases, J lost 6 bases, and 14 bases lay in between. CDR3 bases: TGTGCCAGCAGCCCGTATACTAGCTCCAATGAGCAGTTCTTC. Protein: CASSPYTSSNEQFF.

The chain is built from TRBV19 and TRBJ2-7, with 9 positions matching TRBD1. The V segment lost 5 bases and the J segment 2 bases; nucleotides outside the gene matches: 7. This CDR3 region has 15 residues. Germline CDR1 LNHDA, CDR2 SQIVND (reference sequence). Here the CDR3 reads CASSRRDRVPYEQYF. DNA for the CDR3: TGTGCCAGTAGTCGCCGGGACAGGGTCCCCTACGAGCAGTACTTC.

This clone was seen only once. V gene TRBV9 combines with J gene TRBJ2-3, with 7 bases that match TRBD2. The V gene end was trimmed by 4 bases and the J gene end by 2 bases; junction bases not matched to a gene: 4. This CDR3 spans 14 amino acids. Germline V gene sequence: CDR1 SGDLS, CDR2 YYNGEE. The CDR3 is CASSTRDYTDTQYF. The CDR3 DNA is TGTGCCAGCAGCACGAGGGACTACACAGATACGCAGTATTTT.

The chain couples TRBV19 to TRBJ2-7; the D gene is possibly TRBD2 (5 bases). This CDR3 spans 14 amino acids. V was shortened by 6 bases and J by 2 bases, with 14 bases between the two germline ends. Germline V lookup: CDR1 LNHDA, CDR2 SQIVND (reference sequence). CDR3 in DNA: TGTGCCAGTAGGGAGGAATATATAACCTACGAGCAGTACTTC. It specifies CASREEYITYEQYF.

This clone was counted once. CDR3 bases: TGTGCCAGCAGTTACTCGAGGGATAGCAGACCCTACGAGCAGTACTTC. Translated, it gives CASSYSRDSRPYEQYF. The V gene is TRBV6-2 or TRBV6-3, the J gene TRBJ2-7; D is perhaps TRBD2 (5 bases). CDR3 size: 16 residues. Trimming removed 0 bases at V and 2 bases at J, with 14 bases between. CDR1 MNHEY and CDR2 SVGEGT come from the germline V gene.

The rearrangement uses TRBV5-6 and TRBJ2-3; tentative D call: TRBD2 (6 bases). The CDR3 spans 12 residues. Germline V gene data show CDR1 as SGHDT and CDR2 as YYEEEE. Trimming pared 4 bases from V and 8 bases from J, leaving 11 bases between. The CDR3 region is CASSRVGGTQYF. The CDR3, as DNA: TGTGCCAGCAGCCGGGTCGGGGGTACGCAGTATTTT.

The chain combines TRBV9 with TRBJ2-5; D uncertain. V was clipped by 0 bases and J by 1 base, with 7 bases between them. The CDR3 runs to 14 residues. Germline values: CDR1 SGDLS, CDR2 YYNGEE. DNA for the CDR3: TGTGCCAGCAGCGTAGATAGATCCCAAGAGACCCAGTACTTC. Its protein product is CASSVDRSQETQYF.

The genes are TRBV29-1 and TRBJ2-5; TRBD1 might be the D (6 bases). Looked up from germline, CDR1 is SQVTM and CDR2 is ANQGSEA. This CDR3 spans 13 amino acids. V shed 6 bases and J shed 5 bases, with 16 bases lying between them. The CDR3, as DNA: TGCAGCGTACAGGGTGGGAACTGGGAGACCCAGTACTTC. It codes for CSVQGGNWETQYF.

The chain uses TRBV19 and TRBJ2-5, with TRBD2 identical over 9 bases. Trimming at V came to 9 bases and at J to 4 bases, leaving 12 bases not matched to a gene. Germline loops: CDR1 LNHDA, CDR2 SQIVND (reference sequence). CDR3 length equals 15 residues. CDR3 sequence: CASQRASGKGETQYF. CDR3 nucleotide sequence: TGTGCCAGCCAGCGGGCTAGCGGGAAGGGAGAGACCCAGTACTTC.

V gene TRBV10-3 combines with J gene TRBJ2-3; weak D call: TRBD1 (6 bases). The germline V gene has CDR1 ENHRY and CDR2 SYGVKD. The CDR3 is 17 residues long. Between the trimmed V and J ends, which lost 0 bases and 1 base, there was a span of 14 bases. The CDR3 here is CAISESMGAGGTDTQYF. The CDR3 bases are TGTGCCATCAGTGAGTCGATGGGGGCTGGCGGCACAGATACGCAGTATTTT.

The chain recombines TRBV5-6 with TRBJ1-1; D is ambiguous. V was shortened by 2 bases and J by 5 bases, with 13 bases between the two germline ends. Germline V gene data show CDR1 as SGHDT and CDR2 as YYEEEE. The CDR3 sequence is 14 residues long. CDR3 nucleotide sequence: TGTGCCAGCAGCTTAGTGCCCACCGGGACTGAAGCTTTCTTT. Residues: CASSLVPTGTEAFF.

V is TRBV5-6 and J is TRBJ1-1, with unresolved D. The CDR3 has 13 residues. V lost 6 bases, J lost 9 bases, and 18 bases lay in between. The germline gives CDR1 SGHDT, CDR2 YYEEEE. The CDR3, as DNA: TGTGCCAGCACCGCGGAGGGTGTACCAAAAGCTTTCTTT. This translates into CASTAEGVPKAFF.

The V and J genes are TRBV9 and TRBJ2-3; TRBD2 aligns across 10 bases. Germline assignment: CDR1 SGDLS and CDR2 YYNGEE. V lost 4 bases and J lost 1; bases outside the gene matches: 6. CDR3 length: 16 amino acids. The CDR3 loop is CASSPSGTSGTDTQYF. The CDR3 bases are TGTGCCAGCAGCCCCTCGGGGACTAGCGGCACAGATACGCAGTATTTT.

This sequence joins TRBV2 and TRBJ1-2; D may be TRBD1 (5 bases). The CDR3 is made up of 13 amino acids. The V end lost 6 bases, the J end lost 4 bases, and 12 bases lay between the germline ends. CDR1 is SNHLY, CDR2 FYNNEI, per germline. CDR3 bases: TGTGCCAGCAGAGCTACAGGACCCTATGGCTACACCTTC. This encodes CASRATGPYGYTF. The full variable domain, in which reference TRBV2 and TRBJ1-2 provide the parts outside the CDR3, is EPEVTQTPSHQVTQMGQEVILRCVPISNHLYFYWYRQILGQKVEFLVSFYNNEISEKSEIFDDQFSVERPDGSNFTLKIRSTKLEDSAMYFCASRATGPYGYTFGSGTRLTVV.

The chain has TRBV7-2 and TRBJ2-5; 13 bases fit TRBD2. This CDR3 is 16 amino acids long. CDR1 and CDR2 (germline): SGHTA, FQGNSA. J lost 5 bases, V lost 5 bases, and 8 bases had no gene match. The CDR3 DNA sequence: TGTGCCAGCAGCAGGACTAGCGGGGGTGGTGGGGAGACCCAGTACTTC. Its protein product is CASSRTSGGGGETQYF.

V gene TRBV10-3 combines with J gene TRBJ1-2; possible D gene TRBD1, 6 bases. With 0 bases removed from V and 8 bases from J, the gap between germline ends came to 10 bases. Germline V gene data show CDR1 as ENHRY and CDR2 as SYGVKD. The CDR3 length is 13 residues. DNA for the CDR3: TGTGCCATCAGTGAGTCGGGACAAATAGGCTACACCTTC. It translates to CAISESGQIGYTF.

The chain employs TRBV28 and TRBJ2-5; maybe TRBD1 (6 bases). CDR3 length: 12 amino acids. Germline values: CDR1 MDHEN, CDR2 SYDVKM. Between the trimmed V and J ends, which lost 5 bases and 5 bases, there was a span of 9 bases. CDR3 DNA: TGTGCCAGCAGTCAGGGGAAGGAGACCCAGTACTTC. As protein: CASSQGKETQYF.

The V gene is TRBV7-2, the J gene TRBJ2-7; TRBD1 might be the D (6 bases). Germline CDR1 reads SGHTA; CDR2 reads FQGNSA. The CDR3 spans 13 residues. Trimming pared 4 bases from V and 7 bases from J, leaving 14 bases between. This CDR3 is CASSSDRLMEQYF. The CDR3 DNA is TGTGCCAGCAGCTCGGACAGATTAATGGAGCAGTACTTC.

The rearrangement uses TRBV18 and TRBJ1-2; unclear D gene. The CDR3 is 12 amino acids. Deletions cut 2 bases from V and 5 bases from J, with 6 bases between. Germline V lookup: CDR1 KGHSH, CDR2 LQKENI. The CDR3 region is CASSPVPYGYTF. The CDR3 DNA reads TGTGCCAGCTCACCAGTTCCGTATGGCTACACCTTC.

This chain connects TRBV4-3 to TRBJ1-4; D gene unclear. The CDR3 is made up of 14 amino acids. The V gene lost 1 base and the J gene lost 10 bases, with 13 bases spanning the gap. Germline-derived CDR1 and CDR2 are LGHNA and YSLEER. The CDR3 nucleotides read TGCGCCAGCAGCCAAGTGTTGCGAGGAGGAAAACTGTTTTTT. It codes for CASSQVLRGGKLFF.

The gene calls are TRBV19 and TRBJ2-3; TRBD2 aligns across 9 bases. V shed 7 bases and J 7 bases; nucleotides not matched to a gene: 12. The CDR3 runs to 15 residues. Germline V lookup: CDR1 LNHDA, CDR2 SQIVND (reference sequence). The CDR3 nucleotides read TGTGCCAGTACGCTGGCCCTAGCGGGGATAAATACGCAGTATTTT. Protein product: CASTLALAGINTQYF.

The V call is TRBV28, the J call TRBJ2-7, with 11 bases aligning to TRBD1. The V gene end was trimmed by 5 bases and the J gene end by 8 bases; junction bases not matched to a gene: 5. The CDR3 is made up of 13 amino acids. Germline loops: CDR1 MDHEN, CDR2 SYDVKM. CDR3 amino acids: CASSPRTGGKQYF. DNA for the CDR3: TGTGCCAGCAGTCCCCGGACAGGGGGCAAGCAGTACTTC.

The chain employs TRBV5-8 and TRBJ1-6; 9 bases map to TRBD1. Unmatched junction bases numbered 8, after V lost 3 bases and J lost 10 bases. Germline CDR1 SGHTS, CDR2 YDEGEE. This CDR3 region has 15 residues. The CDR3: CASSSVGQGRSPLHF. The CDR3 DNA reads as TGTGCCAGCAGCTCTGTGGGACAGGGACGGTCACCCCTCCACTTT.

CDR3 coding DNA: TGTGCCAGCAGCTTGACTGCCGAGAATGAGCAGTTCTTC. This codes for CASSLTAENEQFF. This chain joins TRBV7-3 and TRBJ2-1, with no clear D. The CDR3 covers 13 residues. The germline gives CDR1 SGHTA, CDR2 FQGTGA. V was trimmed by 3 bases and J by 7 bases, leaving 10 bases between them.

The CDR3 DNA follows: TGTGCCTCGGGAGGGAGTTCCTACGAGCAGTACTTC. It specifies CASGGSSYEQYF. V gene TRBV15 combines with J gene TRBJ2-7; 8 nucleotides line up with TRBD2. CDR1 is LNHNV, CDR2 YYDKDF, per germline (reference sequence). This CDR3 contains 12 residues. V gave up 11 bases and J gave up 1 base; unmatched junction bases: 4. Using reference TRBV15 and TRBJ2-7 for the parts outside the CDR3, the full variable domain is DAMVIQNPRYQVTQFGKPVTLSCSQTLNHNVMYWYQQKSSQAPKLLFHYYDKDFNNEADTPDNFQSRRPNTSFCFLDIRSPGLGDTAMYLCASGGSSYEQYFGPGTRLTVT.

The V and J genes are TRBV24-1 and TRBJ2-2; D call uncertain. The CDR3 totals 15 residues. CDR1 KGHDR and CDR2 SFDVKD come from the germline V gene. With 1 base removed from V and 8 bases from J, the gap between germline ends came to 13 bases. The CDR3 loop reads CATSDFGSSEGELFF. In nucleotides, the CDR3 is TGTGCCACCAGTGATTTTGGTTCCTCAGAAGGGGAGCTGTTTTTT.